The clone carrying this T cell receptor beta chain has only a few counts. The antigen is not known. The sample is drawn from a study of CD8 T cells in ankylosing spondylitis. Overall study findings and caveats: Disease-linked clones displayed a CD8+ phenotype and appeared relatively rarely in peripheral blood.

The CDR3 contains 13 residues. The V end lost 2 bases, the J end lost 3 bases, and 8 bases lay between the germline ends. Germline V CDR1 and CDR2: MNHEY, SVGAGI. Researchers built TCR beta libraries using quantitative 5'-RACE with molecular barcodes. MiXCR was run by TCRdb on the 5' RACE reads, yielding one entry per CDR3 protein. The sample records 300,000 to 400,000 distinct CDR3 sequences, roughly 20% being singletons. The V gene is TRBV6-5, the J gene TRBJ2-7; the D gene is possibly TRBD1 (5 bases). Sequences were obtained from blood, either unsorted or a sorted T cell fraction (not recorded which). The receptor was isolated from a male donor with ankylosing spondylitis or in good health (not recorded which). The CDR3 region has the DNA TGTGCCAGCAGTTACGGACAACGCTACGAGCAGTACTTC. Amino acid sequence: CASSYGQRYEQYF.